The rows below give T cell receptor beta chains drawn from one sample of a study of blood T cell repertoires in COVID-19. Data came from immunoSEQ multiplex PCR; TCRdb stores just in-frame clones and leaves some out. This table holds 80,000 to 85,000 clones, about 84% found once. Sample: peripheral blood. The receptors were gathered from a human donor in a cohort sampled during active COVID-19. Both conserved end residues are part of each CDR3. D genes are given only for firm matches. Only part of the rows carry a size: once, few, many, or a class if the clone is expanded.

abundance | j_gene | d_gene | v_gene | CDR3nt | CDR3aa
. | TRBJ2-7 | TRBD2 | TRBV28 | TGTGCCAGCAGTTCATCTAGCGGGGGAACCCACGAGCAGTACTTC | CASSSSSGGTHEQYF
. | TRBJ2-3 | TRBD2 | TRBV7-9 | TGTGCCGGTTGCCGGGGGGGTACAGCAGATACGCAGTATTTT | CAGCRGGTADTQYF
. | TRBJ1-2 | . | TRBV5-4 | TGTGCCAGCAGCCCCCAGACAGAAGGCTATGGCTACACCTTC | CASSPQTEGYGYTF
few | TRBJ1-4 | . | TRBV15 | TGTGCCACCAGCAGAGACCCCTTCGCAACTAATGAAAAACTGTTTTTT | CATSRDPFATNEKLFF
. | TRBJ2-7 | . | TRBV20-1 | TGCAGTGCTAATGAGCGGCAGGGGTTTCGCGAGCAGTACTTC | CSANERQGFREQYF
. | TRBJ2-7 | . | TRBV5-8 | TGTGCCAGCAGCTCCGGGAATATCGAGGGCGAGCAGTACTTC | CASSSGNIEGEQYF
. | TRBJ1-4 | TRBD1 | TRBV4-1 | TGCGCCAGCAGCCCCCTCCTCGGGACAGATAATGAAAAACTGTTTTTT | CASSPLLGTDNEKLFF
. | TRBJ2-2 | . | TRBV4-1 | TGCGCCAGCAGCCAATCCCAGACACCTTGGACCGGGGAGCTGTTTTTT | CASSQSQTPWTGELFF
. | TRBJ1-5 | . | TRBV28 | TGTGCCAGCAGGCCTATAAACCGGGGGGATCAGCCCCAGCATTTT | CASRPINRGDQPQHF
once | TRBJ2-2 | TRBD1 | TRBV5-1 | TGCGCCAGCAGCTCGTCAGGGGGCGCGAGGACCGGGGAGCTGTTTTTT | CASSSSGGARTGELFF
few | TRBJ2-6 | . | TRBV18 | TGTGCCAGCTCACCACTTGGGGGGTTCTCTGGGGCCAACGTCCTGACTTTC | CASSPLGGFSGANVLTF
few | TRBJ1-6 | . | TRBV19 | TGTGCCAGTAGTATAGTTCAGTATAATTCACCCCTCCACTTT | CASSIVQYNSPLHF
. | TRBJ1-2 | TRBD1 | TRBV24-1 | TGTGCCACCAGTGAGGGGGGACAGGGAGGAACCTATGGCTACACCTTC | CATSEGGQGGTYGYTF
. | TRBJ1-1 | . | TRBV19 | TGTGCCACCCAGCAGGGGAACACCGTGAACACTGAAGCTTTCTTT | CATQQGNTVNTEAFF
. | TRBJ1-2 | . | TRBV6-2/TRBV6-3 | TGTGCCAGCAGCTCCGGGGGGCCCGCGAATGGCTACACCTTC | CASSSGGPANGYTF
. | TRBJ1-1 | . | TRBV28 | TGTGCCAGCAGTTATCCCAGGGGCACTGAAGCTTTCTTT | CASSYPRGTEAFF
few | TRBJ2-5 | . | TRBV5-1 | TGCGCCAGCAGCTTCCGGACAGTACAAGAGACCCAGTACTTC | CASSFRTVQETQYF
. | TRBJ2-1 | TRBD2 | TRBV19 | TGTGCCAGTAGTATAGATCAAGAGCGGGGGGCGAGAAATGAGCAGTTCTTC | CASSIDQERGARNEQFF
. | TRBJ2-1 | TRBD2 | TRBV2 | TGTGCCAGCAGAAGACTAGCGGGGGGGCCCAACAATGAGCAGTTCTTC | CASRRLAGGPNNEQFF
. | TRBJ2-3 | . | TRBV3-1/TRBV3-2 | TGTGCCAGCAGCCAAGGACAGCTTAGCACAGATACGCAGTATTTT | CASSQGQLSTDTQYF
. | TRBJ2-7 | . | TRBV5-1 | TGCGCCAGCAGCTTGGGGCCCACGGGGTCCTACGAGCAGTACTTC | CASSLGPTGSYEQYF
. | TRBJ1-1 | . | TRBV10-3 | TGTGCCATCAGTCAGAACACTGAAGCTTTCTTT | CAISQNTEAFF
. | TRBJ1-1 | . | TRBV18 | TGTGCCAGCTCACCAATCGACCCAGGGAACACTGAAGCTTTCTTT | CASSPIDPGNTEAFF
. | TRBJ2-7 | TRBD1 | TRBV6-5 | TGTGCCAGCAGCCCGGGACAGAGACGCTACGGGCAGTACTTC | CASSPGQRRYGQYF
. | TRBJ2-6 | TRBD1 | TRBV5-6 | TGTGCCAGCAGGACCGGGACAGGGAGAGGGGCCAACGTCCTGACTTTC | CASRTGTGRGANVLTF
. | TRBJ2-1 | TRBD2 | TRBV10-3 | TGTGCCATCAGCCCCCCGACCGGGACTAGCGGCTACAATGAGCAGTTCTTC | CAISPPTGTSGYNEQFF
. | TRBJ2-7 | . | TRBV7-9 | TGTGCCAGCAGCCCAACCCCCGGCGGGTCACACTACGAGCAGTACTTC | CASSPTPGGSHYEQYF
few | TRBJ1-5 | . | TRBV7-2 | TGTGCCAGCAGCTTAGGTCGGGTTCAGCCCCAGCATTTT | CASSLGRVQPQHF
. | TRBJ1-1 | . | TRBV20-1 | TGCAGTGCTAGTTTAGAGAACACTGAAGCTTTCTTT | CSASLENTEAFF
. | TRBJ2-2 | TRBD1 | TRBV6-5 | TGTGCCAGCAGTCCCACGGGACAGGGCTCCGGGGAGCTGTTTTTT | CASSPTGQGSGELFF
. | TRBJ2-1 | . | TRBV5-6 | TGTGCCAGCAGTTCCGGGACTGACTATTTGTCGGCCGATCAGGAGCAGTTCTTC | CASSSGTDYLSADQEQFF
once | TRBJ2-2 | TRBD2 | TRBV2 | TGTGCCAGCAGCCTAGCGGGGGGGTACAGCGGGGAGCTGTTTTTT | CASSLAGGYSGELFF
. | TRBJ2-7 | . | TRBV9 | TGTGCCAGCAGCGTATCGGCTACCCGCGGGAACGAGCAGTACTTC | CASSVSATRGNEQYF
few | TRBJ1-2 | TRBD1 | TRBV6-5 | TGTGCCGGGATAACAGGGGACTATGGCTACACCTTC | CAGITGDYGYTF
. | TRBJ2-1 | TRBD2 | TRBV9 | TGTGCCAGCAGCGAAAATAGCGGGGCTGAGCAGTTCTTC | CASSENSGAEQFF
. | TRBJ1-2 | . | TRBV10-3 | TGTGCCATCAGTGCCACAACAGAAAAGCGGGGGTTAAGTGCTGGCTACACCTTC | CAISATTEKRGLSAGYTF
few | TRBJ1-6 | . | TRBV3-1/TRBV3-2 | TGTGCCAGCAGCCAAGAAGAGGGCCGACCCCTCCACTTT | CASSQEEGRPLHF
. | TRBJ1-5 | . | TRBV3-1/TRBV3-2 | TGTGCCAGCAGCCAGGCTACAGGGAGCAATCAGCCCCAGCATTTT | CASSQATGSNQPQHF
few | TRBJ1-2 | TRBD1 | TRBV7-9 | TGTGCCAGCAGCCAGACAGGGGGCATACTCTATGGCTACACCTTC | CASSQTGGILYGYTF
large | TRBJ1-6 | . | TRBV28 | TGTGCCAGCAGTTTCTTATTCTGGCCCGAGGGTCTAAGTTCACCCCTCCACTTT | CASSFLFWPEGLSSPLHF
. | TRBJ2-1 | . | TRBV6-6 | TGTGCCAGGTGGGCGGGGGCATACAATGAGCAGTTCTTC | CARWAGAYNEQFF
. | TRBJ2-1 | TRBD1 | TRBV10-1 | TGCGCCAGCAGTGAAAAGGGGGCCTCCTACAATGAGCAGTTCTTC | CASSEKGASYNEQFF